This entry is about one T cell receptor (beta chain). This clonotype was counted many times. Its antigen remains unidentified. Per-base qualities were not stored, and no clone one base away is much larger. This sample is part of a study of T cell repertoires in cytomegalovirus infection (dated by TCRdb to about 2019). For the study in its entirety: Peptide stimulations targeted recently identified HLA-C-restricted CMV epitopes, whose presentation resists viral immunomodulation, together with well-studied HLA-B-restricted epitopes. Donor HLA type was relevant to the analysis, because carriage of CMV infection together with the matching HLA type was indicated by public TCR beta signatures.

Sequencing relied on an Illumina HiSeq 1500. TCRdb reprocessed the public reads (quality trimming at Q25 with fastp, clone calling with MiXCR) and kept in-frame beta chains. All rows with the same CDR3 protein become a single entry with the most common DNA and genes. The sample yields 830,000 or so distinct CDR3 sequences; approximately 32% were counted once. The ten largest clones capture 9.5% to 15% of the sample. The investigation overall reported the following: In both this cohort and an independent cohort of a few hundred donors, the cumulative frequency of public TCR beta family members distinguished carriers of CMV infection plus the relevant HLA type. The ex vivo response was dominated by HLA-C-restricted CMV-specific TCR beta clonotypes, and the single most frequent clonotype in two of eight donors was supplied by these HLA-C-restricted clonotypes.

The CDR3 goes from the cysteine to the phenylalanine over 14 residues. Only CDR3 DNA is held: 42 bases, read in frame from base 1. The V end loses 7 bases and the J end loses 5 bases, and a stretch of 15 bases separates them. CDR1 SGHVS and CDR2 FQNEAQ are derived from the germline V gene. Interpreted using the paper, the treatment or condition label stands for: in vitro stimulation with specific CMV peptide epitopes to enrich CMV-specific T cells. The sequence derives from a human donor in good health (CMV status not recorded). Some clones in this sample may be carry-over from other donors' samples. Source: cultured CD8+ T cells from PBMCs, taken from culture after CMV antigen stimulation. Recombination connected TRBV7-8 to TRBJ1-5, with no confidently assigned D gene. The nucleotide sequence reads as follows: TGTGCCAGCACCCCATCGGGCAGCTATCAGCCCCAGCATTTT. Its coded protein is CASTPSGSYQPQHF. Reference TRBV7-8 and TRBJ1-5 proteins supply the regions before and after the CDR3; the full variable domain is: GAGVSQSPRYKVAKRGQDVALRCDPISGHVSLFWYQQALGQGPEFLTYFQNEAQLDKSGLPSDRFFAERPEGSVSTLKIQRTQQEDSAVYLCASTPSGSYQPQHFGDGTRLSIL.